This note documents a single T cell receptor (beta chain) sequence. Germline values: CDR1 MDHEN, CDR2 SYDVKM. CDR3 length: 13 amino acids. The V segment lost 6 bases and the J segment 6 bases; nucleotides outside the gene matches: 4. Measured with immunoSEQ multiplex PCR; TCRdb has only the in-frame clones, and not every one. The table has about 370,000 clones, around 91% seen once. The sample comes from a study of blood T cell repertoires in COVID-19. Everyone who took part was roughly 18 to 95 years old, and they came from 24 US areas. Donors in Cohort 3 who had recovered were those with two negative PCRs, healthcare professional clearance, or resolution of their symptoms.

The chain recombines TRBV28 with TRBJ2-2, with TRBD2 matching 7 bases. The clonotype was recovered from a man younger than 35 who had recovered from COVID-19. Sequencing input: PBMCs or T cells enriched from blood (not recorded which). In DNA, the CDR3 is TGTGCCAGCAGCGGCGGGAGCCCCGGGGAGCTGTTTTTT. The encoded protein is CASSGGSPGELFF.